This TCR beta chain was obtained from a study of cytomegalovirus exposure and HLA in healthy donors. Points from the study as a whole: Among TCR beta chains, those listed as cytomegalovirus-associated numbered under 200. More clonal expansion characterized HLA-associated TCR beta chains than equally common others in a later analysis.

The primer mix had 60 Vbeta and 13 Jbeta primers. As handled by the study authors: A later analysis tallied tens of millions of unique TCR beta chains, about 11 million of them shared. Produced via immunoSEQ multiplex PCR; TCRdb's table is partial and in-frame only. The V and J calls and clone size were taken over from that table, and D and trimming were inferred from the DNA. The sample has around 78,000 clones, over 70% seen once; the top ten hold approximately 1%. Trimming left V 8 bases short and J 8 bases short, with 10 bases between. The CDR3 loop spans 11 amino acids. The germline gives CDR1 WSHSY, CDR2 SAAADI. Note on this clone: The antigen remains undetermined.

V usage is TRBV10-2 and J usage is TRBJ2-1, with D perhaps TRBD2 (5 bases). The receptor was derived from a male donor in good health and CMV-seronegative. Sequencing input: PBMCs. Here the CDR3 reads CASAGGHEQFF. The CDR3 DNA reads TGCGCCAGCGCGGGCGGTCATGAGCAGTTCTTC.